This entry concerns a single TCR beta chain. Clones were sequenced by immunoSEQ multiplex PCR, and TCRdb holds only the in-frame ones, with some missing. The table has fewer than 40,000 clones, 60% to 85% seen once. Germline CDR1 SGHNT, CDR2 YYREEE (reference sequence). The CDR3 runs 14 residues. V dropped 0 bases and J dropped 9; count of bases not matched to a gene: 5. This sample is part of a study of OX40 agonist ivuxolimab in advanced cancers. The chain employs TRBV5-4 and TRBJ2-1; TRBD1 agrees at 8 bases. The sequence derives from an adult with an advanced solid tumor such as melanoma, head and neck, liver or kidney cancer. The specimen comprised CD4+ or CD8+ T cells sorted from blood, sampled in a trial of the OX40 agonist ivuxolimab. In DNA form, the CDR3 reads TGTGCCAGCAGCTTGGGGCAGGGGGCGACTGAGCAGTTCTTC. Encoded protein: CASSLGQGATEQFF.